This T cell receptor (beta chain) stems from a study of cytotoxic CD8 clonotypes in ibrutinib-treated CLL (TCRdb year 2021). With regard to the full study: In this cohort, approximately 15 patients were treatment-naive and about ten were relapsed/refractory, while about 17 had unmutated IGHV. Responses were partial in around 24 patients and complete in 2; after median about 68 months follow-up, about 14 stayed in remission and some twelve progressed. Samples at response were collected after a median of roughly 13 months of treatment, with a range of roughly 6 to 40 months. On average, each sample had approximately 260,000 productive templates and about 89,000 productive rearrangements. Of the approximately 87 participants in the trial, approximately 26 had longitudinal samples available. Cryopreserved peripheral blood mononuclear cells were obtained prior to treatment, at the time of response, and at either disease progression or sustained remission. Every remission and progressive disease sample was obtained while ibrutinib was still being received by the patients.

Summary of the overall study and its limitations: Sampling times were not matched between sustained-remission and progressing patients, and lymph node repertoires were not studied. Public clonotypes were found to be uncommon and were observed to contract or remain stable during treatment; the increase in clonality was shown to reflect expansion of private clonotypes at ibrutinib response. At baseline, clonality was higher than in age-matched healthy donors and showed a strong correlation with circulating CD8+ T-cell counts. At ibrutinib response clonality went up, during sustained remission it held steady, and at progression it dropped back toward baseline.

The sample's time point, from its label and the paper: approximately 11 months on ibrutinib. For TCR beta library preparation, roughly 1.8 micrograms of genomic DNA was extracted from cryopreserved PBMCs. High-throughput TCR beta sequencing was performed on longitudinal blood samples from CLL patients receiving ibrutinib monotherapy. The patients took part in an open-label, single-center phase 2 trial of ibrutinib monotherapy. Counted from cysteine to phenylalanine, this CDR3 has 17 amino acids. The only DNA kept is the CDR3, 51 bases in frame from the first base. V loses 7 bases, J loses 0 bases, and the germline ends lie 20 bases apart. The germline V gene (reference sequence) specifies LNHDA as CDR1 and SQIVND as CDR2. On a MiSeq, deep resolution sequencing aimed for a depth between 1 in 1 million and 1 in 200,000 T cells, with each clonotype covered 10x on average. The immunoSEQ hsTCRB Kit was used to generate TCR beta libraries. From the authors' description of their analysis: ImmunoSEQ Data Assistant and ImmunoSEQ Analyzer were used for data analysis, and V, D and J genes were assigned according to IMGT definitions. Clonality, with values ranging from 0 to 1, was calculated as one minus the normalized Shannon entropy of productive rearrangement frequencies. Public clonotype analysis was restricted to overrepresented clonotypes comprising at least 0.05% of each patient's repertoire. Some 13 repertoires from age-matched healthy donors, obtained from immuneACCESS, served as clonality controls. TCRdb carries this immuneACCESS record with in-frame sequences only. Its versions omit some clonotypes, under half of them owing to an unresolved V gene in the studies checked, with the rest unexplained. The V and J calls and the clone size are those of that table, but D and trimming were determined from the DNA. This sample comprises some 140,000 clones, less than 95% of them detected only once. The ten largest clones represent roughly a tenth of the sample.

On this clone itself: It has no known antigen specificity. No quality values exist for individual bases; no much larger clone is one base distant.

The rearranged chain carries TRBV19 and TRBJ2-3; no D gene can be assigned with confidence. The receptor was derived from a human donor with chronic lymphocytic leukemia. Specimen: PBMCs, collected after 12 months of ibrutinib treatment. The CDR3 in this case is CASMLKGPQTSTDTQYF. The DNA sequence reads TGTGCCAGTATGCTGAAGGGCCCGCAGACTAGCACAGATACGCAGTATTTT.